These 18 T cell receptor beta chains share one sample of origin, sequenced in a study of blood T cell repertoires in COVID-19. Some clones are missing from TCRdb's copy, which holds only in-frame ones; the method was immunoSEQ multiplex PCR. The table has about 30,000 clones, about 85% seen once. The sample taken for sequencing was peripheral blood. These receptors were collected from a human donor in a cohort sampled during active COVID-19.

The rearrangement joins TRBV18 to TRBJ2-3; D may be TRBD1 (5 bases). CDR1 and CDR2 from the germline V gene are KGHSH and LQKENI. The CDR3 contains 15 residues. V was trimmed by 0 bases and J by 1 base, leaving 8 bases between them. CDR3 in amino acids: CASSPPSTGTDTQYF. CDR3 DNA: TGTGCCAGCTCACCACCCTCGACAGGCACAGATACGCAGTATTTT.

The gene calls are TRBV4-1 and TRBJ2-2, with 11 bases matching TRBD2. Trimming at V came to 1 base and at J to 0 bases, leaving 7 bases not matched to a gene. The germline CDR1 and CDR2 sequences are MGHRA and YSYEKL. CDR3 size: 19 residues. The CDR3 region has the DNA TGCGCCAGCAGCCAAGTTCAACTAGCGGGGGCCCCGAACACCGGGGAGCTGTTTTTT. Amino acid sequence: CASSQVQLAGAPNTGELFF.

J is TRBJ1-5 and V is TRBV10-3; perhaps TRBD1 as D (5 bases). V gave up 8 bases and J gave up 4 bases, with 15 bases separating them. CDR1 is ENHRY and CDR2 is SYGVKD in the germline V gene. CDR3 length: 14 amino acids. CDR3 DNA: TGTGCCATCTCGGACACGACGACTAATCAGCCCCAGCATTTT. The encoded protein is CAISDTTTNQPQHF.

The V and J genes are TRBV3-1 (or the pseudogene TRBV3-2) and TRBJ2-7; 7 bases match TRBD1. CDR1 is LGHDT and CDR2 is YNNKEL in the germline V gene (reference sequence). The CDR3 loop spans 15 amino acids. The J segment lost 4 bases and the V segment lost 1 base, leaving 7 bases of the junction unmatched. CDR3: CASSQGPGQSYEQYF. Written as DNA, the CDR3 is TGTGCCAGCAGCCAAGGTCCGGGACAGAGTTACGAGCAGTACTTC.

The genes are TRBV2 and TRBJ1-1; a weak D match, TRBD1 (6 bases). This CDR3 spans 14 amino acids. With 9 bases removed from V and 2 bases from J, the gap between germline ends came to 16 bases. In germline, CDR1 is SNHLY, CDR2 FYNNEI. CDR3 loop: CASGGMTGNTEAFF. CDR3 bases: TGTGCCAGTGGCGGTATGACAGGTAACACTGAAGCTTTCTTT.

This clone has more than one count but fewer than ten. The chain has TRBV6-5 and TRBJ2-3; D is perhaps TRBD2 (5 bases). The germline V and J ends were trimmed by 6 bases and 0 bases, with 7 bases remaining between them. Per the germline V gene, CDR1 is MNHEY and CDR2 is SVGAGI. The CDR3 runs 13 residues. CDR3 in DNA: TGTGCCAGCAGCGGACTTAGCACAGATACGCAGTATTTT. It encodes CASSGLSTDTQYF.

This rearrangement joins TRBV27 to TRBJ2-7; maybe TRBD1 (5 bases). Germline values: CDR1 MNHEY, CDR2 SMNVEV (reference sequence). The V end was cut by 4 bases, the J end by 1 base, with 8 bases between. The CDR3 runs to 13 residues. The chain's CDR3 is CASSWGRSYEQYF. The CDR3 DNA follows: TGTGCCAGCAGTTGGGGCAGATCCTACGAGCAGTACTTC.

This chain uses TRBV12-3 or TRBV12-4 with TRBJ2-1, with TRBD2 matching over 8 bases. The CDR3 contains 12 residues. With V trimmed by 6 bases and J by 5 bases, 0 bases remained unmatched. The CDR3 protein is CASRLADNEQFF. CDR3 nucleotide sequence: TGTGCCAGCAGACTAGCGGACAATGAGCAGTTCTTC.

The chain couples TRBV2 to TRBJ1-2; the match to TRBD1 covers 10 bases. V dropped 7 bases and J dropped 2; count of bases not matched to a gene: 7. In germline, CDR1 is SNHLY, CDR2 FYNNEI. The CDR3 length is 15 residues. The chain's CDR3 is CASTRDRGGNYGYTF. The CDR3, as DNA: TGTGCCAGCACCAGGGACAGGGGAGGAAACTATGGCTACACCTTC. The full variable domain, in which reference TRBV2 and TRBJ1-2 provide the parts outside the CDR3, is EPEVTQTPSHQVTQMGQEVILRCVPISNHLYFYWYRQILGQKVEFLVSFYNNEISEKSEIFDDQFSVERPDGSNFTLKIRSTKLEDSAMYFCASTRDRGGNYGYTFGSGTRLTVV.

Only one count was recorded for this clone. The chain is built from TRBV4-2 and TRBJ1-1; 8 nucleotides agree with TRBD1. Germline CDR1 is LGHNA and CDR2 is YNFKEQ. Trimming removed 1 base from V and 1 base from J; junction bases left unmatched: 8. This CDR3 is 17 amino acids long. CDR3 coding DNA: TGTGCCAGCAGCCAAGTGGGGTGGGGGACAGGGAACACTGAAGCTTTCTTT. This codes for CASSQVGWGTGNTEAFF.

The chain has TRBV6-5 and TRBJ2-7; 10 bases agree with TRBD1. Losses at the gene ends were 6 bases for V and 5 bases for J; bases not matched to a gene: 7. Germline V gene lookup returns CDR1 MNHEY and CDR2 SVGAGI. CDR3 length: 14 amino acids. The CDR3 sequence: CASSPGQGENEQYF. The DNA of the CDR3 is TGTGCCAGCAGCCCCGGACAGGGGGAAAACGAGCAGTACTTC.

This rearrangement joins TRBV5-6 to TRBJ2-6; unclear D gene. Trimming left V 1 base short and J 0 bases short, with 11 bases between. The CDR3 has 17 residues. The V gene's germline CDR1 is SGHDT and CDR2 YYEEEE. In DNA, the CDR3 is TGTGCCAGCAGCTTGCGCCTTACAACCTCTGGGGCCAACGTCCTGACTTTC. This translates into CASSLRLTTSGANVLTF.

V usage is TRBV19 and J usage is TRBJ2-1; TRBD2 is a possible D gene (6 bases). Between the trimmed V and J ends, which lost 5 bases and 8 bases, there was a span of 25 bases. The CDR3 is 17 amino acids. CDR1 is LNHDA and CDR2 is SQIVND in the germline V gene (reference sequence). DNA of the CDR3: TGTGCCAGTAGTCCTCGTCAAGGCTCGGGAGTCACCTATGAGCAGTTCTTC. It is translated as CASSPRQGSGVTYEQFF.

The chain uses TRBV6-5 and TRBJ2-5; TRBD2 matches at 8 bases. This CDR3 spans 14 amino acids. Trimming took 8 bases from V and 3 from J; bases not matched to a gene: 8. In germline, CDR1 is MNHEY, CDR2 SVGAGI. CDR3 amino acids: CASSSGSGEETQYF. The CDR3 coding sequence is TGTGCCAGCTCAAGCGGGAGTGGAGAAGAGACCCAGTACTTC.

The rearrangement uses TRBV6-5 and TRBJ2-1; D gene ambiguous. Germline V lookup: CDR1 MNHEY, CDR2 SVGAGI. CDR3 size: 11 residues. V lost 5 bases to trimming and J lost 9 bases, with 8 bases between them. Written as DNA, the CDR3 is TGTGCCAGCAGTCGTAGCAGTGAGCAGTTCTTC. It is translated as CASSRSSEQFF.

This clone appeared a few times. This chain links TRBV6-6 with TRBJ2-7; TRBD2 aligns across 7 bases. V shed 2 bases, J shed 8 bases, and the junction held 12 bases outside the gene matches. This CDR3 has 15 amino acids. The germline CDR1 and CDR2 sequences are MNHNY and SVGAGI (reference sequence). The CDR3 is CASSYPGASGNKQYF. As DNA, the CDR3 is TGTGCCAGCAGTTACCCCGGGGCCAGCGGGAATAAGCAGTACTTC.

This rearrangement joins TRBV30 to TRBJ2-1; no clear D. This CDR3 has 12 amino acids. Trimming cost V 1 base and J 6 bases, with 7 bases left between them. CDR1 GTSNPN and CDR2 SVGIG come from the germline V gene (reference sequence). The CDR3 DNA reads TGTGCCTGGAGTGCCAGGCTCAATGAGCAGTTCTTC. Encoded protein: CAWSARLNEQFF.

The chain uses TRBV7-9 and TRBJ2-5; the match to TRBD1 covers 7 bases. The CDR3 is 15 amino acids. The germline CDR1 and CDR2 sequences are SEHNR and FQNEAQ (reference sequence). The ends lost 4 bases at V and 5 bases at J; junction bases unmatched: 10. The chain's CDR3 is CASSSANRGRETQYF. CDR3 bases: TGTGCCAGCAGCTCAGCTAACAGGGGCCGGGAGACCCAGTACTTC.